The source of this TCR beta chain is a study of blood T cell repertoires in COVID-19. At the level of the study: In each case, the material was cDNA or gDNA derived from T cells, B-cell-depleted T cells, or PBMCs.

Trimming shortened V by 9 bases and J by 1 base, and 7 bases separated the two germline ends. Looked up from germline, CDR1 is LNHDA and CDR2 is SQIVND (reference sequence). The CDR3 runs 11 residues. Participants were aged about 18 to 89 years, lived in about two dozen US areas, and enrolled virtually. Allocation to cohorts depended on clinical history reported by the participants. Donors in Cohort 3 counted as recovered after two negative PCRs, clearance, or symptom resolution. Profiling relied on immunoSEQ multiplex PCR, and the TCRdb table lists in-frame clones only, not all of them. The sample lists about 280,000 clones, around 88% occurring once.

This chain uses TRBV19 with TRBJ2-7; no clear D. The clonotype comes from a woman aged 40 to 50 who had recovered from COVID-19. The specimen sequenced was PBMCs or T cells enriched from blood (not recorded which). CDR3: CASADSYEQYF. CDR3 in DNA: TGTGCCAGCGCGGATTCCTACGAGCAGTACTTC.